This T cell receptor (beta chain) was profiled in a study of blood T cell repertoires in COVID-19. V was clipped by 2 bases and J by 0 bases; unmatched bases: 4. This CDR3 contains 15 residues. Germline V gives CDR1 SEHNR, CDR2 FQNEAQ (reference sequence). The assay was immunoSEQ multiplex PCR, and TCRdb's table has in-frame clones only and misses some. The sample consists of about 200,000 clones, approximately 90% of them appearing once. The J gene is TRBJ2-7, the V gene TRBV7-9; 7 nucleotides line up with TRBD1. This clonotype originated in a man aged 25 to 45 who had recovered from COVID-19. The sample was PBMCs or T cells enriched from blood (not recorded which). The CDR3 here is CASSLLDRSSYEQYF. CDR3 bases: TGTGCCAGCAGCTTACTGGACAGGAGCTCCTACGAGCAGTACTTC.